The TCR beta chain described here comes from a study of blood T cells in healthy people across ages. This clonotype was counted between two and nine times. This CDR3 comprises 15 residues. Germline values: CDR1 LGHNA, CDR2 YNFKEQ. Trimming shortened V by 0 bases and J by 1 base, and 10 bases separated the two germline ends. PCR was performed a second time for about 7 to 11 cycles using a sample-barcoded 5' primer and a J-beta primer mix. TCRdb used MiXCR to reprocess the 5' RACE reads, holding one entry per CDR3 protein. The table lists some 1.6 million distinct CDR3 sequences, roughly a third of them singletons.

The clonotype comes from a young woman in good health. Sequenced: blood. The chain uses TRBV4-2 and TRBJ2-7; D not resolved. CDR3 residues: CASSQDPDASYEQYF. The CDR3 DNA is TGTGCCAGCAGCCAAGATCCCGACGCGTCCTACGAGCAGTACTTC.